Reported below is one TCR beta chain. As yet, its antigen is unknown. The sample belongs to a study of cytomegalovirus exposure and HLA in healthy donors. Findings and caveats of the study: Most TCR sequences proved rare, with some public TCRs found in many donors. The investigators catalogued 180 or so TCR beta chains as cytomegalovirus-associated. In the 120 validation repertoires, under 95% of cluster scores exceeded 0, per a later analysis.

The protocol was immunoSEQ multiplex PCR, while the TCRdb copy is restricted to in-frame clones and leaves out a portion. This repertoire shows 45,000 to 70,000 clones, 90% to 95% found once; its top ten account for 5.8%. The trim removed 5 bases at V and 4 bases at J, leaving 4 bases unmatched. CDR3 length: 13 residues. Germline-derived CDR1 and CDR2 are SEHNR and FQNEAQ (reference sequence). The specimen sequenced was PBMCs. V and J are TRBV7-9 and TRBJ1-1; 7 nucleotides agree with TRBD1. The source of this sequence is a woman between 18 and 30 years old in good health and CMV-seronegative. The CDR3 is CASSRQGRTEAFF. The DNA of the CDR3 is TGTGCCAGCAGCCGACAGGGCCGCACTGAAGCTTTCTTT. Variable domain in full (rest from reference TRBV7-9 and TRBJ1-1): DTGVSQNPRHKITKRGQNVTFRCDPISEHNRLYWYRQTLGQGPEFLTYFQNEAQLEKSRLLSDRFSAERPKGSFSTLEIQRTEQGDSAMYLCASSRQGRTEAFFGQGTRLTVV.